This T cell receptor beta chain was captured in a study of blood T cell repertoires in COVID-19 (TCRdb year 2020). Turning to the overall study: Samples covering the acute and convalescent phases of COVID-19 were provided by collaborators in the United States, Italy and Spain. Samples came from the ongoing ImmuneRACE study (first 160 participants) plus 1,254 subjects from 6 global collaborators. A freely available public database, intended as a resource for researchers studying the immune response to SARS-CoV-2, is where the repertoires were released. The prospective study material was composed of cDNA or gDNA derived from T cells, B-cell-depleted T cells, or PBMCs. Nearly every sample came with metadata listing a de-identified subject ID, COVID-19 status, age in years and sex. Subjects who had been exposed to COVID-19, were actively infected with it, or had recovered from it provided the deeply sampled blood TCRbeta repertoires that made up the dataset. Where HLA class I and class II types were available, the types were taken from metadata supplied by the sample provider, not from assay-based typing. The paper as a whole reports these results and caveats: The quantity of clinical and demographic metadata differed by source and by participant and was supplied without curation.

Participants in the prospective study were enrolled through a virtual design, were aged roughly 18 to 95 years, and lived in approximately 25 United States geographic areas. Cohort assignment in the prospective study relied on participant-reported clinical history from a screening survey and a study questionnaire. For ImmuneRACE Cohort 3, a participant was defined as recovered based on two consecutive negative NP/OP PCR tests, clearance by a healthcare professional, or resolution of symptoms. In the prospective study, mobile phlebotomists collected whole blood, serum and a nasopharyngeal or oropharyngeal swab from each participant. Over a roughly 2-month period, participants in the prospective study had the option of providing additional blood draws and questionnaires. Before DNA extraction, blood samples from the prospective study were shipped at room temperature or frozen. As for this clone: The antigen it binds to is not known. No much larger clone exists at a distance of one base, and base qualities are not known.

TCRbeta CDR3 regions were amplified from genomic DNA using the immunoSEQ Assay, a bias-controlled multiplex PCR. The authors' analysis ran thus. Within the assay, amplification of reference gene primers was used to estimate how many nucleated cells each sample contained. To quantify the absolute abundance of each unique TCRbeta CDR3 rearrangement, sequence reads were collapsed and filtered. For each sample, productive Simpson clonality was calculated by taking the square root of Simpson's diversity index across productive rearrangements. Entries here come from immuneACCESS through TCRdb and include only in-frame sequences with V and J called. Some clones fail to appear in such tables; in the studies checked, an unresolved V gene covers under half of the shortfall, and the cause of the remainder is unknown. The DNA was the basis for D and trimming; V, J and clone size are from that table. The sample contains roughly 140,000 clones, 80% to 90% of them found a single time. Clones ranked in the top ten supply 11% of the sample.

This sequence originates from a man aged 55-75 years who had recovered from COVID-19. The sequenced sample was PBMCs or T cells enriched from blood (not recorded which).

The CDR3: CASRRTGRTGELFF. The DNA reads TGTGCCAGCAGACGGACAGGGAGAACCGGGGAGCTGTTTTTT. Here the chain combines TRBV6-5 and TRBJ2-2; TRBD1 matches 8 bases in the middle. Including cysteine and phenylalanine, the CDR3 has 14 amino acids. Only CDR3 DNA remains: 42 bases, in frame from the first base. Clipping removes 6 bases from V and 5 bases from J, with 5 as the unmatched junction base count. Sequences MNHEY (CDR1) and SVGAGI (CDR2) are obtained from the germline V gene.